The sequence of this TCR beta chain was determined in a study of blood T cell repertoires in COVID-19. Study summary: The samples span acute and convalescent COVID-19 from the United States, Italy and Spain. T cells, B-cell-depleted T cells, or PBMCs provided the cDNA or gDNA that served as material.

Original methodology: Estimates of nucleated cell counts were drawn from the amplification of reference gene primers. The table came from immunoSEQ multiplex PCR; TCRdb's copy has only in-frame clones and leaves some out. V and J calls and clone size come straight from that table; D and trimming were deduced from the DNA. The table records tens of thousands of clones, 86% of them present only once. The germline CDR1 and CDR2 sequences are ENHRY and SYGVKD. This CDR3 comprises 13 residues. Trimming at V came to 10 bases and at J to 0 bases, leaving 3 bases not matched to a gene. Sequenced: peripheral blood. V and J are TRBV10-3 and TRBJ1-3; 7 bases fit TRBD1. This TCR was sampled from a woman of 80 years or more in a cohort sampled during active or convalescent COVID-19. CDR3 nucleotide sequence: TGTGCCACGGGACAGAACTCTGGAAACACCATATATTTT. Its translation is CATGQNSGNTIYF.